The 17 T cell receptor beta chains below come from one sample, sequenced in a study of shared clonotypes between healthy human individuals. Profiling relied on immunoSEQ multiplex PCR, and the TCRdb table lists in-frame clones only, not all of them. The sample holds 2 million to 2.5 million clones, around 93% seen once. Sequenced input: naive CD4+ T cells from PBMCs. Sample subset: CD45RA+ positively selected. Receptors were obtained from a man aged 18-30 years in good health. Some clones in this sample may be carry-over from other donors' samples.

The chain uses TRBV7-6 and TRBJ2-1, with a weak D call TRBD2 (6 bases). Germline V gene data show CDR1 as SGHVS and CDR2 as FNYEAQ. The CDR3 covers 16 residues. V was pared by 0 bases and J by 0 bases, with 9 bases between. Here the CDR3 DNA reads TGTGCCAGCAGCTTAGCACCGGGAGTCTCCTACAATGAGCAGTTCTTC. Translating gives CASSLAPGVSYNEQFF.

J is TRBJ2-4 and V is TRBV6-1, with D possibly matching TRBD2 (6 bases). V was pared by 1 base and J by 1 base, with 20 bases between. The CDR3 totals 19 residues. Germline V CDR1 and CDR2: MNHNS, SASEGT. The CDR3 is CASSEGTAGGFGAKNIQYF. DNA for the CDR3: TGTGCCAGCAGTGAAGGAACAGCGGGCGGGTTCGGGGCCAAAAACATTCAGTACTTC.

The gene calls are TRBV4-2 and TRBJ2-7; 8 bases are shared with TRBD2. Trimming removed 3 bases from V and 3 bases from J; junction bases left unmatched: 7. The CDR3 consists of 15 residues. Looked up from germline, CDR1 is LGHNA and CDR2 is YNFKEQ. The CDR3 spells CASSQSTSAVYEQYF. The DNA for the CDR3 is TGTGCCAGCAGCCAGTCGACTAGCGCAGTCTACGAGCAGTACTTC.

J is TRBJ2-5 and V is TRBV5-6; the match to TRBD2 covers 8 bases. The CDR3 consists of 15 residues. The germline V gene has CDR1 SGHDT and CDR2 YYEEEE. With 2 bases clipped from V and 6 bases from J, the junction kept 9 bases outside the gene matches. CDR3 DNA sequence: TGTGCCAGCAGCTTACCGGGACTAGAGCCGCAGACCCAGTACTTC. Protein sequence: CASSLPGLEPQTQYF.

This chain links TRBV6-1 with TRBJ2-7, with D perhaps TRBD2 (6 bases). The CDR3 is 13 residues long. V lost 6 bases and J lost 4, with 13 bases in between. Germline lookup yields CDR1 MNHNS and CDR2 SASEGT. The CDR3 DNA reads TGTGCCAGCAGGAGGGGTAGCGGATACGAGCAGTACTTC. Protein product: CASRRGSGYEQYF.

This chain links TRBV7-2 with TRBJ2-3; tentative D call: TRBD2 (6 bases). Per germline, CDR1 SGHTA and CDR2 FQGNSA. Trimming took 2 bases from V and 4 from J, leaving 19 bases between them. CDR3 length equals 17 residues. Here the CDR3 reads CASSLWRGASASDTQYF. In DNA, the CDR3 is TGTGCCAGCAGCTTATGGAGGGGCGCTAGCGCGTCAGATACGCAGTATTTT.

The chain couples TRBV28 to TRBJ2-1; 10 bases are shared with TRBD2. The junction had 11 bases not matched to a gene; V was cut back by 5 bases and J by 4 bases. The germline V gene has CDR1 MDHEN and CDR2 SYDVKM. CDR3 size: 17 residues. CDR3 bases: TGTGCCAGCAGTGGGCAGGCCGGGACTAGCGTATACAATGAGCAGTTCTTC. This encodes CASSGQAGTSVYNEQFF.

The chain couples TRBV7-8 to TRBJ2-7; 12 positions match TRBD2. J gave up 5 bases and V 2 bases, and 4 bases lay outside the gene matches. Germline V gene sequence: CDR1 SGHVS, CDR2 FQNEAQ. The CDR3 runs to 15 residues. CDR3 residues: CASSLRLAGVDEQYF. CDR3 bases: TGTGCCAGCAGCTTACGACTAGCGGGAGTTGACGAGCAGTACTTC.

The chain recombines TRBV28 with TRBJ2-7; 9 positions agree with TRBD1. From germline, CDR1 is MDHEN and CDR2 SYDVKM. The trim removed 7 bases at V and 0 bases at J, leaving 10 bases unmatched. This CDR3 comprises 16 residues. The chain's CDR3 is CASKGRGTGSSYEQYF. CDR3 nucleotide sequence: TGTGCCAGCAAAGGAAGGGGGACAGGGAGCTCCTACGAGCAGTACTTC. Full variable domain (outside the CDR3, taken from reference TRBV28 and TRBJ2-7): DVKVTQSSRYLVKRTGEKVFLECVQDMDHENMFWYRQDPGLGLRLIYFSYDVKMKEKGDIPEGYSVSREKKERFSLILESASTNQTSMYLCASKGRGTGSSYEQYFGPGTRLTVT.

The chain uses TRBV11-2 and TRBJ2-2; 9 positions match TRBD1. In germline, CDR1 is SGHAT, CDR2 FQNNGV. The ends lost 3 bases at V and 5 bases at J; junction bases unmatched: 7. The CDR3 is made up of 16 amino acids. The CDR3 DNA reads TGTGCCAGCAGCTTTCGGGGACAGGGTAATACCGGGGAGCTGTTTTTT. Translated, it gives CASSFRGQGNTGELFF.

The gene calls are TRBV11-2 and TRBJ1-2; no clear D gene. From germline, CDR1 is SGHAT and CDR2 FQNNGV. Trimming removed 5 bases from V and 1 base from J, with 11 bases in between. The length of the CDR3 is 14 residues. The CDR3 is CASSPGRVNYGYTF. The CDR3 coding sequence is TGTGCCAGCAGCCCCGGACGGGTTAACTATGGCTACACCTTC. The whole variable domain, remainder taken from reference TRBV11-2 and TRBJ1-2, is EAGVAQSPRYKIIEKRQSVAFWCNPISGHATLYWYQQILGQGPKLLIQFQNNGVVDDSQLPKDRFSAERLKGVDSTLKIQPAKLEDSAVYLCASSPGRVNYGYTFGSGTRLTVV.

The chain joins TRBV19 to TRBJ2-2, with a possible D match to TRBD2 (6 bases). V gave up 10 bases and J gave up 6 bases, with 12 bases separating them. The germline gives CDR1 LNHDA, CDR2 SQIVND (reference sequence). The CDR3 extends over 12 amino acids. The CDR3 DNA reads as TGTGCCACCCGACCTAGCGCCGGGGAGCTGTTTTTT. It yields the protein CATRPSAGELFF. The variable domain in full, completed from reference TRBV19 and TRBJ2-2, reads DGGITQSPKYLFRKEGQNVTLSCEQNLNHDAMYWYRQDPGQGLRLIYYSQIVNDFQKGDIAEGYSVSREKKESFPLTVTSAQKNPTAFYLCATRPSAGELFFGEGSRLTVL.

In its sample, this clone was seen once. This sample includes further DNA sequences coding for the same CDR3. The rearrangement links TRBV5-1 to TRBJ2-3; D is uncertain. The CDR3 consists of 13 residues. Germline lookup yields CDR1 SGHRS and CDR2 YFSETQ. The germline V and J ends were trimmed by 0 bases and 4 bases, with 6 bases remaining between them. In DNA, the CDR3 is TGCGCCAGCAGCTTGGCGGCGGCAGATACGCAGTATTTT. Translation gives CASSLAAADTQYF.

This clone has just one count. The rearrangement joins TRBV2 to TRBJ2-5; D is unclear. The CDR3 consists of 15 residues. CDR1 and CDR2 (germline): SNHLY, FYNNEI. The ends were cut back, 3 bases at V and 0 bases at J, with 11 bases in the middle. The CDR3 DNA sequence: TGTGCCAGCAGTGATAAGGGTGTGTACCAAGAGACCCAGTACTTC. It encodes CASSDKGVYQETQYF.

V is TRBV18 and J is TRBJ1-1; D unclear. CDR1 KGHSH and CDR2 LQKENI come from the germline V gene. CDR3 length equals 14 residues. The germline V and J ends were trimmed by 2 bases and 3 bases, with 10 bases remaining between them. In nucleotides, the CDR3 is TGTGCCAGCTCACCAGGACCTTCTTACACTGAAGCTTTCTTT. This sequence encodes CASSPGPSYTEAFF.

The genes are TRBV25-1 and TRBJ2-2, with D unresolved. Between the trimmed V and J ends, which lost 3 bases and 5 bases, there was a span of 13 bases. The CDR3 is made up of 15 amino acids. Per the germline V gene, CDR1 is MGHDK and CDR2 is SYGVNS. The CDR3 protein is CASSDTEGMTGELFF. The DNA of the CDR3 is TGTGCCAGCAGTGACACTGAAGGGATGACCGGGGAGCTGTTTTTT. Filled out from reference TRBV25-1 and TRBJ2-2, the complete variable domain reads EADIYQTPRYLVIGTGKKITLECSQTMGHDKMYWYQQDPGMELHLIHYSYGVNSTEKGDLSSESTVSRIRTEHFPLTLESARPSHTSQYLCASSDTEGMTGELFFGEGSRLTVL.

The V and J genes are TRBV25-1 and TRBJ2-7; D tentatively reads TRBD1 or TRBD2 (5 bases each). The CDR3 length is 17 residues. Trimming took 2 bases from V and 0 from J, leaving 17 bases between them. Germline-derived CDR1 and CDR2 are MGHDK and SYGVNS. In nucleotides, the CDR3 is TGTGCCAGCAGTGAACTTCAAACGGGGCCTAGCTCCTACGAGCAGTACTTC. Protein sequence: CASSELQTGPSSYEQYF.